These 26 T cell receptor beta chains came from one sample sequenced in a study of blood T cells in healthy people across ages. Through a sample-barcoded 5' primer and a J-beta primer mix, a second PCR was run for roughly 6 to 11 cycles. One entry per CDR3 protein, called by TCRdb with MiXCR from the 5' RACE reads. The sample contains 600,000 to 850,000 distinct CDR3 sequences, approximately 25% of which appear only once. These data were also reused for a study on T cells of mothers and their children.

Sequencing was done on a sample of blood. The origin of the receptors is a boy aged 5 to 17 in good health.

This clonotype was found a few times. This rearrangement joins TRBV27 to TRBJ2-1; TRBD2 aligns across 8 bases. Germline V gene lookup returns CDR1 MNHEY and CDR2 SMNVEV (reference sequence). The CDR3 length is 17 residues. The trim removed 8 bases at V and 4 bases at J, leaving 16 bases unmatched. This CDR3 reads CASRLGDGGRWYNEQFF. CDR3 sequence (DNA): TGTGCCAGCCGATTGGGGGACGGCGGGAGGTGGTACAATGAGCAGTTCTTC.

The J gene is TRBJ2-1, the V gene TRBV29-1, with 7 bases matching TRBD2. This CDR3 contains 11 residues. V was clipped by 4 bases and J by 9 bases; unmatched bases: 3. Germline loops: CDR1 SQVTM, CDR2 ANQGSEA. The CDR3 sequence: CSVALAVEQFF. The CDR3, as DNA: TGCAGCGTTGCTCTAGCGGTTGAGCAGTTCTTC.

The rearrangement links TRBV2 to TRBJ2-1, with D possibly TRBD2 on 5 matching bases. V shed 6 bases and J shed 0 bases, with 9 bases lying between them. The CDR3 loop spans 14 amino acids. CDR1 and CDR2 (germline): SNHLY, FYNNEI. CDR3 sequence: CASRAVSSYNEQFF. As DNA, the CDR3 is TGTGCCAGCAGAGCGGTAAGCTCCTACAATGAGCAGTTCTTC.

The chain links TRBV6-1 to TRBJ2-3; D call uncertain. The CDR3 loop spans 11 amino acids. The V gene lost 7 bases and the J gene lost 6 bases, with 8 bases spanning the gap. Germline-derived CDR1 and CDR2 are MNHNS and SASEGT. The CDR3 here is CASTQTDTQYF. The CDR3 nucleotides are TGTGCCAGCACCCAAACCGATACGCAGTATTTT.

This clonotype came up a few times. This may stem from a read error, because a much larger clone lies one nucleotide away. The CDR3 reads CSASGGAYEQYF. CDR3 nucleotide sequence: TGCAGTGCTAGCGGGGGGGCCTACGAGCAGTACTTC. V gene TRBV20-1 combines with J gene TRBJ2-7; 8 bases align to TRBD2. This CDR3 is 12 amino acids long. CDR1 is DFQATT, CDR2 SNEGSKA, per germline (reference sequence). J lost 2 bases, V lost 3 bases, and 0 bases had no gene match.

V is TRBV2 and J is TRBJ1-2; D gene unclear. The germline V gene has CDR1 SNHLY and CDR2 FYNNEI. V lost 6 bases and J lost 5, with 13 bases in between. This CDR3 spans 13 amino acids. The CDR3 loop reads CASRKDGTYGYTF. The CDR3 coding sequence is TGTGCCAGCAGGAAGGACGGAACATATGGCTACACCTTC. Complete variable domain (other parts from reference TRBV2 and TRBJ1-2): EPEVTQTPSHQVTQMGQEVILRCVPISNHLYFYWYRQILGQKVEFLVSFYNNEISEKSEIFDDQFSVERPDGSNFTLKIRSTKLEDSAMYFCASRKDGTYGYTFGSGTRLTVV.

This clonotype was picked up a small number of times. The chain couples TRBV29-1 to TRBJ1-1; D ambiguous. The CDR3 is made up of 12 amino acids. The V and J ends lost 3 bases and 3 bases respectively, with 8 bases between them. Germline CDR1 is SQVTM and CDR2 is ANQGSEA. The CDR3 nucleotides are TGCAGCGTTGAGCGAGGAGACACTGAAGCTTTCTTT. Residues: CSVERGDTEAFF. Supplemented by reference TRBV29-1 and TRBJ1-1, the full variable domain reads SAVISQKPSRDICQRGTSLTIQCQVDSQVTMMFWYRQQPGQSLTLIATANQGSEATYESGFVIDKFPISRPNLTFSTLTVSNMSPEDSSIYLCSVERGDTEAFFGQGTRLTVV.

The chain recombines TRBV20-1 with TRBJ2-1; TRBD2 might be the D (6 bases). The CDR3 is 15 amino acids. V was shortened by 2 bases and J by 8 bases, with 19 bases between the two germline ends. CDR1 is DFQATT, CDR2 SNEGSKA, per germline (reference sequence). This chain's CDR3 is CSARPRTGVIDEQFF. The CDR3, as DNA: TGCAGTGCTAGACCGAGGACGGGAGTCATCGATGAGCAGTTCTTC.

This chain links TRBV29-1 with TRBJ2-5; TRBD1 matches at 10 bases. Germline trimming cut 8 bases from V and 5 bases from J; bases unmatched to any gene: 8. The CDR3 has 13 amino acids. Per germline, CDR1 SQVTM and CDR2 ANQGSEA. The CDR3 DNA follows: TGCAGCTTTAGACAGGGGGCTTGGGAGACCCAGTACTTC. Its translation is CSFRQGAWETQYF.

This clonotype has a handful of counts. The chain combines TRBV5-1 with TRBJ1-1; unclear D gene. Between the trimmed V and J ends, which lost 0 bases and 3 bases, there was a span of 9 bases. The germline CDR1 and CDR2 sequences are SGHRS and YFSETQ. This CDR3 is built from 14 residues. The CDR3 here is CASSLVPRDTEAFF. Written as DNA, the CDR3 is TGCGCCAGCAGCTTGGTGCCGAGGGACACTGAAGCTTTCTTT. The full variable domain, its missing parts supplied by reference TRBV5-1 and TRBJ1-1, is KAGVTQTPRYLIKTRGQQVTLSCSPISGHRSVSWYQQTPGQGLQFLFEYFSETQRNKGNFPGRFSGRQFSNSRSEMNVSTLELGDSALYLCASSLVPRDTEAFFGQGTRLTVV.

The chain couples TRBV20-1 to TRBJ2-7, with D unclear. The germline V gene has CDR1 DFQATT and CDR2 SNEGSKA (reference sequence). The CDR3 has 14 amino acids. Between the trimmed V and J ends, which lost 2 bases and 1 base, there was a span of 12 bases. The CDR3 here is CSARSGLGSYEQYF. DNA of the CDR3: TGCAGTGCTAGATCGGGCCTGGGTTCCTACGAGCAGTACTTC.

A note on this clonotype: Its ends do not fully match the called genes, so a read error is possible. V usage is TRBV7-7 and J usage is TRBJ2-5, with TRBD2 identical over 7 bases. The J call may be faulty, since TRBJ2-1 better matches the DNA end. This CDR3 has 15 amino acids. The germline gives CDR1 SSHAT, CDR2 FNYEAQ (reference sequence). The CDR3 sequence: CASSLGLAEIDEQFF. The CDR3 coding sequence is TGTGCTAGCAGCTTGGGGCTAGCGGAGATTGATGAGCAGTTCTTC.

This clonotype was detected ten times or more. J is TRBJ2-5 and V is TRBV9; D unresolved. The J call is uncertain, as TRBJ2-7 better fits the DNA end. Germline V gene lookup returns CDR1 SGDLS and CDR2 YYNGEE. The CDR3 totals 13 residues. The CDR3 loop is CASSPDLPYEQYF. DNA of the CDR3: TGTGCCAGCAGCCCCGACCTCCCCTACGAGCAGTACTTC.

This chain connects TRBV7-9 to TRBJ2-1, with D possibly TRBD2 on 5 matching bases. This CDR3 contains 17 residues. V was trimmed by 2 bases and J by 4 bases, leaving 18 bases between them. CDR1 is SEHNR and CDR2 is FQNEAQ in the germline V gene (reference sequence). CDR3 nucleotides: TGTGCCAGCAGCTTATCGTCGCGGGTCGTAGGGTACAATGAGCAGTTCTTC. Its translation is CASSLSSRVVGYNEQFF. Looking up the rest from reference TRBV7-9 and TRBJ2-1 gives the full variable domain: DTGVSQNPRHKITKRGQNVTFRCDPISEHNRLYWYRQTLGQGPEFLTYFQNEAQLEKSRLLSDRFSAERPKGSFSTLEIQRTEQGDSAMYLCASSLSSRVVGYNEQFFGPGTRLTVL.

V usage is TRBV5-1 and J usage is TRBJ2-3, with TRBD2 identical over 10 bases. V gave up 0 bases and J gave up 6 bases; unmatched junction bases: 4. Germline V gene sequence: CDR1 SGHRS, CDR2 YFSETQ. This CDR3 is built from 15 residues. The CDR3, as DNA: TGCGCCAGCAGCTTGGAGGCTAGCGGGGGCGATACGCAGTATTTT. This gives the protein CASSLEASGGDTQYF.

This rearrangement joins TRBV7-2 to TRBJ2-7; D not certain. The J call may be faulty, since TRBJ2-1 better matches the DNA end. Looked up from germline, CDR1 is SGHTA and CDR2 is FQGNSA. The length of the CDR3 is 14 residues. The CDR3 sequence: CASSSEIGHNEQFF. The CDR3 DNA reads as TGTGCCAGCAGCTCCGAGATCGGGCACAATGAGCAGTTCTTC.

This clonotype was observed a handful of times. The chain joins TRBV3-1 to TRBJ2-5; no reliable D call. The CDR3 contains 16 residues. CDR1 is LGHDT, CDR2 YNNKEL, per germline (reference sequence). Trimming left V 0 bases short and J 1 base short, with 12 bases between. DNA of the CDR3: TGTGCCAGCAGCCAAGATCCAACGGGCACCCAAGAGACCCAGTACTTC. Translated, it gives CASSQDPTGTQETQYF.

The chain uses TRBV19 and TRBJ1-4; possible D gene TRBD1, 5 bases. V shed 3 bases and J shed 7 bases, with 15 bases lying between them. The CDR3 runs 15 residues. Germline V CDR1 and CDR2: LNHDA, SQIVND (reference sequence). CDR3 residues: CASSIDSLRGEKLFF. CDR3 sequence (DNA): TGTGCCAGTAGTATCGACAGCCTAAGGGGTGAAAAACTGTTTTTT.

This chain uses TRBV7-2 with TRBJ1-6; unclear D gene. Trimming stripped 0 bases from V and 0 bases from J, with 9 bases between. Germline CDR1 SGHTA, CDR2 FQGNSA. CDR3 size: 17 residues. CDR3 protein: CASSLARTSSYNSPLHF. CDR3 sequence (DNA): TGTGCCAGCAGCTTAGCCCGGACGAGCTCCTATAATTCACCCCTCCACTTT. Combining the CDR3 with reference TRBV7-2 and TRBJ1-6 gives the whole variable domain GAGVSQSPSNKVTEKGKDVELRCDPISGHTALYWYRQSLGQGLEFLIYFQGNSAPDKSGLPSDRFSAERTGGSVSTLTIQRTQQEDSAVYLCASSLARTSSYNSPLHFGNGTRLTVT.

V is TRBV9 and J is TRBJ2-5, with TRBD2 matching 7 bases. The CDR3 spans 15 residues. In germline, CDR1 is SGDLS, CDR2 YYNGEE. With 6 bases clipped from V and 2 bases from J, the junction kept 10 bases outside the gene matches. The CDR3 nucleotides read TGTGCCAGCAACCGTCAGGGAGGGCCTCAAGAGACCCAGTACTTC. Translating gives CASNRQGGPQETQYF.

The V call is TRBV7-2, the J call TRBJ1-1; D possibly corresponds to TRBD1 (6 bases). The CDR3 runs to 14 residues. The V end was cut by 8 bases, the J end by 1 base, with 14 bases between. Germline V gene data show CDR1 as SGHTA and CDR2 as FQGNSA. The chain's CDR3 is CASAWGQPNTEAFF. In DNA form, the CDR3 reads TGTGCCAGCGCCTGGGGGCAGCCGAACACTGAAGCTTTCTTT.

This clonotype was counted a few times. In DNA form, the CDR3 reads TGTGCCAGCTTCAGCGGGGGGAACTATGGCTACACCTTC. This codes for CASFSGGNYGYTF. The chain joins TRBV7-9 to TRBJ1-2, with D possibly TRBD1 on 5 matching bases. This CDR3 spans 13 amino acids. The germline V gene encodes CDR1 SEHNR and CDR2 FQNEAQ (reference sequence). V was clipped by 8 bases and J by 2 bases, with 12 bases between them. The full variable domain, rest sourced from reference TRBV7-9 and TRBJ1-2, is DTGVSQNPRHKITKRGQNVTFRCDPISEHNRLYWYRQTLGQGPEFLTYFQNEAQLEKSRLLSDRFSAERPKGSFSTLEIQRTEQGDSAMYLCASFSGGNYGYTFGSGTRLTVV.

There are a few counts of this clonotype. V usage is TRBV28 and J usage is TRBJ2-7, with no clear D. Gene TRBJ2-5 matches the end of the DNA better, so the J call may be wrong. CDR3 size: 15 residues. In germline, CDR1 is MDHEN, CDR2 SYDVKM. The CDR3 DNA reads TGTGCCAGCAGAGAAGGTACCGGGTCAGGAGAGACCCAGTACTTC. This sequence encodes CASREGTGSGETQYF.

In its sample, this clonotype was seen a few times. The chain is built from TRBV20-1 and TRBJ2-7; TRBD1 might be the D (6 bases). The CDR3 spans 14 residues. The V end lost 3 bases, the J end lost 3 bases, and 15 bases lay between the germline ends. Germline V gives CDR1 DFQATT, CDR2 SNEGSKA (reference sequence). The CDR3 spells CSARLDRGGYEQYF. CDR3 coding DNA: TGCAGTGCTAGGTTGGACAGAGGAGGCTACGAGCAGTACTTC.

This clonotype was seen more than once but under ten times. The chain uses TRBV7-9 and TRBJ1-1; maybe TRBD1 (6 bases). Per the germline V gene, CDR1 is SEHNR and CDR2 is FQNEAQ (reference sequence). Trimming shortened V by 5 bases and J by 7 bases, and 11 bases separated the two germline ends. This CDR3 comprises 12 residues. CDR3 residues: CASSPGQLEAFF. The CDR3 region has the DNA TGTGCCAGCAGCCCCGGACAGCTTGAAGCTTTCTTT.

This clonotype was recorded a few times. For the CDR3, the DNA is TGTGCCAGCAGTTACGGCGGGATTAGGGATCTCGAGCAGTACTTC. It translates to CASSYGGIRDLEQYF. The genes are TRBV6-5 and TRBJ2-7; tentatively, D is TRBD2 (6 bases). The V end was cut by 2 bases, the J end by 6 bases, with 17 bases between. The CDR3 loop spans 15 amino acids. Germline V gives CDR1 MNHEY, CDR2 SVGAGI.